A few counts support the clone carrying this T cell receptor (beta chain). Its matching antigen is unknown. These data originate in a study of vaccination and CD4 T cells after COVID-19. The Oncomine TCR Beta short-read assay generated sequence data from the DNA of cultured CD4+ T cells. TCRdb re-called the PCR reads through MiXCR, storing one row per CDR3 protein. Of 6,400 or so distinct CDR3 sequences detected, roughly 51% appear once; the ten largest clones hold approximately 48%. Documented treatment: approximately nine-day PBMC culture with coronavirus spike peptide pools or control peptides (ViraFEST assay). CD4+ T-cell collection from the unexposed donor predated the COVID-19 pandemic (2011-2018). The V and J ends lost 0 bases and 2 bases respectively, with 10 bases between them. The CDR3 has 15 amino acids. CDR1 and CDR2 (germline): DFQATT, SNEGSKA (reference sequence).

This sequence originates from a human donor in good health. V is TRBV20-1 and J is TRBJ2-2; D unclear. What was sequenced was CD4+ T cells from blood, cultured in vitro. CDR3 nucleotide sequence: TGCAGTGCTAGAGATTTATTGAGAAACACCGGGGAGCTGTTTTTT. It encodes CSARDLLRNTGELFF.